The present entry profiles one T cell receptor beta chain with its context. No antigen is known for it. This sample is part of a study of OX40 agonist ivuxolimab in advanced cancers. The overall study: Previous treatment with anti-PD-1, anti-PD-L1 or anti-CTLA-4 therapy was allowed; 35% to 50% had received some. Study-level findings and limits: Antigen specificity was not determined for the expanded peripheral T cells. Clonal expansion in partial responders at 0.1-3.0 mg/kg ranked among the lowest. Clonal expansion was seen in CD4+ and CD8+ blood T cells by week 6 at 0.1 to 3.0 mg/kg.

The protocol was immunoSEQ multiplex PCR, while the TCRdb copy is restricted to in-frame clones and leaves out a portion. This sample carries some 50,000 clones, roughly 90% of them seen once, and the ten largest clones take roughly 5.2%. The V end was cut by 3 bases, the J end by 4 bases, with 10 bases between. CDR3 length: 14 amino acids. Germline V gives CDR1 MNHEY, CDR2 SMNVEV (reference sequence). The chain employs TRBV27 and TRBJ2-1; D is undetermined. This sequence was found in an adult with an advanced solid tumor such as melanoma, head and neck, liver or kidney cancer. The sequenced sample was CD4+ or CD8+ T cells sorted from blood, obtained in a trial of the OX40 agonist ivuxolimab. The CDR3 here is CASSFRPIYNEQFF. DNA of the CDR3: TGTGCCAGCAGTTTTCGCCCAATATACAATGAGCAGTTCTTC.